The rows below give T cell receptor beta chains drawn from one sample of a study of shared clonotypes between healthy human individuals. The data were produced by immunoSEQ multiplex PCR, yet TCRdb's version contains in-frame clones alone and is incomplete. The repertoire holds some 2,500,000 clones, less than 95% seen once, with 0.37% in the top ten. Sequenced sample: naive CD4+ T cells from PBMCs. These receptors all stem from a man aged 18-30 years in good health. Some clones in this sample may be carry-over from other donors' samples. CDR3s include the opening cysteine and the closing phenylalanine or tryptophan. Fields, in order: clone size, V gene, J gene, CDR3 length, D gene, CDR3 protein, CDR3 DNA. A D gene is named only where the DNA matches it firmly. Size values are once, few and many counts, or a class for expanded clones, and some rows have none.

abundance: NA
v_gene: TRBV7-9
j_gene: TRBJ2-1
len: 12
d_gene: NA
CDR3aa: CASSRDHNEQFF
CDR3nt: TGTGCCAGCAGCCGGGATCACAATGAGCAGTTCTTC

abundance: NA
v_gene: TRBV5-4
j_gene: TRBJ2-7
len: 15
d_gene: TRBD1
CDR3aa: CASSIGTGASYEQYF
CDR3nt: TGTGCCAGCAGCATCGGGACAGGGGCGTCCTACGAGCAGTACTTC

abundance: NA
v_gene: TRBV28
j_gene: TRBJ2-7
len: 14
d_gene: TRBD1
CDR3aa: CASRPPRDSGVSYF
CDR3nt: TGTGCCAGCAGGCCTCCACGGGACAGTGGCGTATCGTACTTC

abundance: NA
v_gene: TRBV18
j_gene: TRBJ1-2
len: 14
d_gene: NA
CDR3aa: CASSPGLQEAGYTF
CDR3nt: TGTGCCAGCTCACCAGGGTTGCAGGAGGCGGGCTACACCTTC

abundance: NA
v_gene: TRBV28
j_gene: TRBJ2-5
len: 12
d_gene: NA
CDR3aa: CASSFRSETQYF
CDR3nt: TGTGCCAGCAGTTTTCGATCGGAGACCCAGTACTTC

abundance: NA
v_gene: TRBV19
j_gene: TRBJ2-6
len: 14
d_gene: NA
CDR3aa: CASIGTSGANVLTF
CDR3nt: TGTGCCAGTATTGGTACCTCTGGGGCCAACGTCCTGACTTTC

abundance: once
v_gene: TRBV30
j_gene: TRBJ2-1
len: 15
d_gene: NA
CDR3aa: CAWKTSPLPGNEQFF
CDR3nt: TGTGCCTGGAAAACCTCCCCCCTTCCGGGGAATGAGCAGTTCTTC

abundance: NA
v_gene: TRBV18
j_gene: TRBJ1-2
len: 14
d_gene: TRBD1
CDR3aa: CASSPRGGDGGYTF
CDR3nt: TGTGCCAGCTCACCGAGAGGGGGCGATGGTGGCTACACCTTC

abundance: NA
v_gene: TRBV2
j_gene: TRBJ2-3
len: 14
d_gene: TRBD2
CDR3aa: CASSFSGREDTQYF
CDR3nt: TGTGCCAGCAGTTTTAGCGGGAGGGAAGATACGCAGTATTTT

abundance: NA
v_gene: TRBV7-8
j_gene: TRBJ1-5
len: 16
d_gene: NA
CDR3aa: CASSLAGAGWDQPQHF
CDR3nt: TGTGCCAGCAGCTTAGCGGGCGCAGGGTGGGATCAGCCCCAGCATTTT

abundance: NA
v_gene: TRBV5-4
j_gene: TRBJ2-7
len: 14
d_gene: NA
CDR3aa: CASSLGLLPYEQYF
CDR3nt: TGTGCCAGCAGCTTGGGACTACTCCCCTACGAGCAGTACTTC

abundance: NA
v_gene: TRBV5-8
j_gene: TRBJ2-7
len: 15
d_gene: NA
CDR3aa: CASSAWTKSSYEQYF
CDR3nt: TGTGCCAGCAGCGCCTGGACCAAAAGCTCCTACGAGCAGTACTTC

abundance: NA
v_gene: TRBV6-1
j_gene: TRBJ2-2
len: 14
d_gene: NA
CDR3aa: CASTRLQGPGELFF
CDR3nt: TGTGCCAGCACCCGATTGCAGGGTCCCGGGGAGCTGTTTTTT

abundance: NA
v_gene: TRBV2
j_gene: TRBJ2-7
len: 13
d_gene: TRBD1
CDR3aa: CASSVTGDYEQYF
CDR3nt: TGTGCCAGCAGTGTTACAGGGGACTACGAGCAGTACTTC

abundance: NA
v_gene: TRBV7-2
j_gene: TRBJ2-1
len: 15
d_gene: NA
CDR3aa: CASRQGGGSSNEQFF
CDR3nt: TGTGCCAGCAGGCAGGGGGGCGGGAGTTCAAATGAGCAGTTCTTC

abundance: NA
v_gene: TRBV5-1
j_gene: TRBJ1-5
len: 15
d_gene: NA
CDR3aa: CASSLARGGDQPQHF
CDR3nt: TGCGCCAGCAGCTTGGCCAGGGGAGGGGATCAGCCCCAGCATTTT

abundance: NA
v_gene: TRBV5-1
j_gene: TRBJ1-1
len: 16
d_gene: TRBD1
CDR3aa: CASSFGTGRVNTEAFF
CDR3nt: TGCGCCAGCAGTTTCGGGACAGGGAGAGTGAACACTGAAGCTTTCTTT

abundance: NA
v_gene: TRBV7-2
j_gene: TRBJ2-2
len: 16
d_gene: TRBD2
CDR3aa: CASSLGPSGLTGELFF
CDR3nt: TGTGCCAGCAGCTTAGGCCCTAGCGGGTTGACCGGGGAGCTGTTTTTT

abundance: NA
v_gene: TRBV27
j_gene: TRBJ2-7
len: 17
d_gene: NA
CDR3aa: CASSHAPRGGEFYEQYF
CDR3nt: TGTGCCAGCAGCCACGCCCCCAGGGGGGGCGAGTTCTACGAGCAGTACTTC

abundance: NA
v_gene: TRBV7-2
j_gene: TRBJ2-7
len: 14
d_gene: NA
CDR3aa: CASSLGVTLYEQYF
CDR3nt: TGTGCCAGCAGCCTCGGGGTCACCCTCTACGAGCAGTACTTC

abundance: NA
v_gene: TRBV6-6
j_gene: TRBJ1-1
len: 15
d_gene: NA
CDR3aa: CASSYLGQVGTEAFF
CDR3nt: TGTGCCAGCAGTTATTTGGGACAAGTGGGCACTGAAGCTTTCTTT

abundance: NA
v_gene: TRBV5-1
j_gene: TRBJ2-1
len: 15
d_gene: TRBD2
CDR3aa: CASSPGLAGFNEQFF
CDR3nt: TGCGCCAGCAGCCCGGGACTAGCGGGGTTCAATGAGCAGTTCTTC

abundance: NA
v_gene: TRBV5-1
j_gene: TRBJ1-1
len: 15
d_gene: NA
CDR3aa: CASTLSGQKNTEAFF
CDR3nt: TGCGCCAGCACCCTTTCCGGGCAGAAGAACACTGAAGCTTTCTTT